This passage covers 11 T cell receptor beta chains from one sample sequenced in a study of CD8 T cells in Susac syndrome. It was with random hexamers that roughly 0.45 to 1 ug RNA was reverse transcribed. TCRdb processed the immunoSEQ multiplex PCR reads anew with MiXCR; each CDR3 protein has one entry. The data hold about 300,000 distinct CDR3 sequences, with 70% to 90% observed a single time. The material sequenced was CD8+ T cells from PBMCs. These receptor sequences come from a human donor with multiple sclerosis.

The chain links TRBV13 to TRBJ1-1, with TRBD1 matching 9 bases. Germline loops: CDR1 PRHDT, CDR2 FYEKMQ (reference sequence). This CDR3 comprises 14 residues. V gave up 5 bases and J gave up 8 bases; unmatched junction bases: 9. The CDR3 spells CASSTFPQGAEAFF. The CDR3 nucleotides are TGTGCCAGCAGCACCTTTCCACAGGGGGCCGAAGCTTTCTTT.

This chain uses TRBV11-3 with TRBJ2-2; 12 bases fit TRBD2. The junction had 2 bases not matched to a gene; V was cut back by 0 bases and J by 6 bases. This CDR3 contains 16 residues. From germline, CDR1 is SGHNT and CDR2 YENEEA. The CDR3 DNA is TGTGCCAGCAGCTTAGAAGGACTAGCGGGGTCCGGGGAGCTGTTTTTT. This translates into CASSLEGLAGSGELFF.

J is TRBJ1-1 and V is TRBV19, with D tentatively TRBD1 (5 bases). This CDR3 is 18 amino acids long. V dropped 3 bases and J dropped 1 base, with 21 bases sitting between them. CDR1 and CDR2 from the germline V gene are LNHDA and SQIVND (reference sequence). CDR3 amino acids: CASSMPGTVFLRNTEAFF. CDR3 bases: TGTGCCAGTAGTATGCCCGGGACCGTCTTTTTAAGGAACACTGAAGCTTTCTTT.

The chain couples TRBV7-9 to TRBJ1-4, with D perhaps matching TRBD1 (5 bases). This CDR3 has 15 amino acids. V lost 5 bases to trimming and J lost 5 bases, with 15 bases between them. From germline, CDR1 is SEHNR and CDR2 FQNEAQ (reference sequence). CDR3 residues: CASSRQTDENEKLFF. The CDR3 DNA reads TGTGCCAGCAGCCGCCAGACAGATGAGAATGAAAAACTGTTTTTT.

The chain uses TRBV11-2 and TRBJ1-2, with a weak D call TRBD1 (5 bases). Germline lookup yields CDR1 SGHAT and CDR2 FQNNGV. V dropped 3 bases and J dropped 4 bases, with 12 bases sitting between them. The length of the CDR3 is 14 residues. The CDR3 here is CASSFSSQGYGYTF. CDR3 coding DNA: TGTGCCAGCAGCTTCAGTAGTCAGGGCTATGGCTACACCTTC.

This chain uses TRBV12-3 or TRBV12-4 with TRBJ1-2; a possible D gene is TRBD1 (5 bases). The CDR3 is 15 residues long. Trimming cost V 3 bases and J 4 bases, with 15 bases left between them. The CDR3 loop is CASSFGAGHPYGYTF. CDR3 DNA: TGTGCCAGCAGTTTCGGGGCAGGGCACCCCTATGGCTACACCTTC.

CDR3: CASSQQVSTDTQYF. The DNA of the CDR3 is TGTGCCAGCAGCCAGCAAGTGAGCACAGATACGCAGTATTTT. The chain links TRBV3-1 to TRBJ2-3, with D unresolved. Trimming removed 3 bases from V and 0 bases from J, with 7 bases in between. The CDR3 loop spans 14 amino acids. In germline, CDR1 is LGHDT, CDR2 YNNKEL (reference sequence).

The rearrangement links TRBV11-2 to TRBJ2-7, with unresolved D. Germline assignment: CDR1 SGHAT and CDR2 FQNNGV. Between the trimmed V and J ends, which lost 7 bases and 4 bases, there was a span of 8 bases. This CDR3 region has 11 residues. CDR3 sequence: CASTEGYEQYF. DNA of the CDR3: TGTGCCAGCACGGAAGGATACGAGCAGTACTTC.

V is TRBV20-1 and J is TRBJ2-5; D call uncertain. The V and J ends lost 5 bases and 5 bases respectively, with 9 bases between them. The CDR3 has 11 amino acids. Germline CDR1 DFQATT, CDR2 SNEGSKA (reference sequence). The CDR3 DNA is TGCAGTGCTGACCCAGCGGAGACCCAGTACTTC. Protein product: CSADPAETQYF.

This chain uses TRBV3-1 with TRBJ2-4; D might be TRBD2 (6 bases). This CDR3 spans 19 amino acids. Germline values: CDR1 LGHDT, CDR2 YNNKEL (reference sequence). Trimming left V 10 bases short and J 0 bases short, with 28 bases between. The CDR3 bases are TGTGCCATCCTGGAGGAGTGCTCGGGGGAGAGCGGAGCCAAAAACATTCAGTACTTC. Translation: CAILEECSGESGAKNIQYF. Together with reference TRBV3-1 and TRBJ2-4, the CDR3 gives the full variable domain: DTAVSQTPKYLVTQMGNDKSIKCEQNLGHDTMYWYKQDSKKFLKIMFSYNNKELIINETVPNRFSPKSPDKAHLNLHINSLELGDSAVYFCAILEECSGESGAKNIQYFGAGTRLSVL.

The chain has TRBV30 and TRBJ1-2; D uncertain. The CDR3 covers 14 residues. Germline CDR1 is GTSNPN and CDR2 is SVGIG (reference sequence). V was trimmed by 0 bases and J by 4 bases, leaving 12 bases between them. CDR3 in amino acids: CAWSVLRARYGYTF. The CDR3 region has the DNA TGTGCCTGGAGTGTACTAAGGGCCCGCTATGGCTACACCTTC.